This paragraph covers one TCR beta chain sequence. These data are taken from a study of blood T cell repertoires in COVID-19. Study at large: In each case, the material was cDNA or gDNA derived from T cells, B-cell-depleted T cells, or PBMCs.

The age range of participants was about 18 to 95 years, with residence in 20 to 25 US areas. Trimming took 7 bases from V and 0 from J, leaving 4 bases between them. The CDR3 spans 13 residues. CDR1 is MNHEY, CDR2 SVGAGI, per germline. Authors' processing steps: Counts of nucleated cells, estimated from reference gene primer amplification, were obtained. Measured with immunoSEQ multiplex PCR; TCRdb has only the in-frame clones, and not every one. V, J and clone size were drawn from that table, and D and trimming were deduced from the DNA. The top ten clones hold over 13% of a sample with 220,000 or so clones, nearly 90% of them seen once.

The V gene is TRBV6-5, the J gene TRBJ2-6; D not certain. Specimen: PBMCs or T cells enriched from blood (not recorded which). The source is a man between 25 and 39 years old who had been exposed to COVID-19. Here the CDR3 reads CASTRSGANVLTF. For the CDR3, the DNA is TGTGCCAGCACCCGCTCTGGGGCCAACGTCCTGACTTTC.